This paragraph reports one T cell receptor (beta chain). Its specificity is not known. Assay: immunoSEQ multiplex PCR; the TCRdb copy retains only in-frame clones and omits some. Counted here are 60,000 to 80,000 clones, just under 85% occurring once; the ten biggest clones make up almost 6%. This entry is derived from a study of OX40 agonist ivuxolimab in advanced cancers. For the study at large: Patients took ivuxolimab, an agonistic anti-OX40 (CD134) antibody. Points from the study as a whole: At 0.1 to 3.0 mg/kg, CD4+ and CD8+ blood T cells expanded clonally by week 6.

The CDR3 sequence is 13 residues long. Germline V gene lookup returns CDR1 SGHNT and CDR2 YYREEE (reference sequence). Trimming left V 5 bases short and J 4 bases short, with 11 bases between. Anyone with autoimmune disease history or systemic immunosuppression was excluded. The origin of this receptor is an adult with an advanced solid tumor such as melanoma, head and neck, liver or kidney cancer. Sequenced material: CD4+ or CD8+ T cells sorted from blood, taken in a trial of the OX40 agonist ivuxolimab. The V and J genes are TRBV5-4 and TRBJ2-3; D is possibly TRBD2 (6 bases). The CDR3 region is CASRTPGADTQYF. The DNA of the CDR3 is TGTGCCAGCAGAACTCCGGGGGCAGATACGCAGTATTTT.